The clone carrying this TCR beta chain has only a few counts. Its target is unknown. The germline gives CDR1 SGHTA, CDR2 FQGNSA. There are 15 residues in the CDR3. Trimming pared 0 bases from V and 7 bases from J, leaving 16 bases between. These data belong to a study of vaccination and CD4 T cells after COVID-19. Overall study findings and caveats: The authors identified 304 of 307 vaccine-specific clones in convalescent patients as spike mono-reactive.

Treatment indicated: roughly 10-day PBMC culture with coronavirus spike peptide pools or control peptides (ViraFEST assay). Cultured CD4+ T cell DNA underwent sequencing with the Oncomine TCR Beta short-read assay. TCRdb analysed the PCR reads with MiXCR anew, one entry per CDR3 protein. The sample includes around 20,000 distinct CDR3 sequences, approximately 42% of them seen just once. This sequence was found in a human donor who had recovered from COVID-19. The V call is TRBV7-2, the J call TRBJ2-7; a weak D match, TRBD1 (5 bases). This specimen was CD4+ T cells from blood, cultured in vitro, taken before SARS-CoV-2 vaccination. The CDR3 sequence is CASSLAARVVDEQYF. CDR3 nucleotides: TGTGCCAGCAGCTTAGCGGCCAGGGTGGTGGATGAGCAGTACTTC.